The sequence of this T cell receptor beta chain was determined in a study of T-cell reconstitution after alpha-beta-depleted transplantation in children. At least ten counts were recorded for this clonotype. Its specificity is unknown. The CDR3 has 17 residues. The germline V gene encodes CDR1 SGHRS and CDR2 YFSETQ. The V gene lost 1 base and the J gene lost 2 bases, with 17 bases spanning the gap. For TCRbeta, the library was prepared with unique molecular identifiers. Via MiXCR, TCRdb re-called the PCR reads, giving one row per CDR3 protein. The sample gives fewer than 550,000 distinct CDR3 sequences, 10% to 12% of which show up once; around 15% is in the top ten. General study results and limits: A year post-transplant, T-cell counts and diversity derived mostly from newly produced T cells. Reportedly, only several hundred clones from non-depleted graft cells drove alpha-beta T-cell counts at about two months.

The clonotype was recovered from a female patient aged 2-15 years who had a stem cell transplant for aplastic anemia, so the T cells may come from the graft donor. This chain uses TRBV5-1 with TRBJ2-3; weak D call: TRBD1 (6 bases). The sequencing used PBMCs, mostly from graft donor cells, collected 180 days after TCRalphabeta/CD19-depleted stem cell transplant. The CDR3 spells CASSLYQGSDFTDTQYF. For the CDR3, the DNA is TGCGCCAGCAGCTTGTATCAGGGGTCGGACTTCACAGATACGCAGTATTTT. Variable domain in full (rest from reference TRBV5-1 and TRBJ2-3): KAGVTQTPRYLIKTRGQQVTLSCSPISGHRSVSWYQQTPGQGLQFLFEYFSETQRNKGNFPGRFSGRQFSNSRSEMNVSTLELGDSALYLCASSLYQGSDFTDTQYFGPGTRLTVL.